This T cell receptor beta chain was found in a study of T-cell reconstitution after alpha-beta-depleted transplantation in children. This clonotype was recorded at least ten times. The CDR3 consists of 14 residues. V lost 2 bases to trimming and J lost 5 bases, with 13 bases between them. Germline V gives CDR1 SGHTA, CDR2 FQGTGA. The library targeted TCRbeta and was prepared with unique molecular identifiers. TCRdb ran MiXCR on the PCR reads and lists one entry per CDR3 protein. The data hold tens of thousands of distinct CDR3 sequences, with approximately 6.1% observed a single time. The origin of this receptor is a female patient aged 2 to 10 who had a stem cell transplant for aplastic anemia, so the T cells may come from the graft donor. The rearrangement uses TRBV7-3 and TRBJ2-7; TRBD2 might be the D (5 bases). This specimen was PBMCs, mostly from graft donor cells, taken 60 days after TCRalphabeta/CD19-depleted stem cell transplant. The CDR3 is CASSLGPTGDEQYF. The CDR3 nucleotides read TGTGCCAGCAGCTTAGGTCCTACCGGGGACGAGCAGTACTTC.